Each of the 24 T cell receptor beta chains below was sequenced from the same sample in a study of T cell responses to AZD1222 COVID-19 vaccine. Here immunoSEQ multiplex PCR was the method, and the copy in TCRdb shows in-frame clones only, minus some. The sample has 87,000 or so clones, roughly nine tenths seen once. Sequencing was performed on peripheral blood, taken on day 0 of AZD1222 vaccination. Source of these receptors: an adult in good health.

V and J are TRBV27 and TRBJ2-7; TRBD1 matches at 7 bases. The J segment lost 3 bases and the V segment lost 2 bases, leaving 7 bases of the junction unmatched. This CDR3 has 15 residues. Germline values: CDR1 MNHEY, CDR2 SMNVEV (reference sequence). CDR3 protein: CASSLGTVRVYEQYF. CDR3 DNA: TGTGCCAGCAGTTTAGGGACAGTTCGCGTCTACGAGCAGTACTTC.

In DNA, the CDR3 is TGTGCCAGCAGGGGCAGGGGTTTCCCCACTGAAGCTTTCTTT. It encodes CASRGRGFPTEAFF. V gene TRBV6-5 combines with J gene TRBJ1-1, with TRBD1 as a possible D gene (6 bases). The V gene's germline CDR1 is MNHEY and CDR2 SVGAGI. This CDR3 has 14 amino acids. V dropped 6 bases and J dropped 4 bases, with 15 bases sitting between them.

Remarks on this clone: At one boundary the junction diverges from the germline segment, which might be a read error. The chain uses TRBV7-6 and TRBJ2-7; TRBD2 might be the D (6 bases). Germline CDR1 reads SGHVS; CDR2 reads FNYEAQ. The CDR3 is made up of 16 amino acids. The CDR3 sequence: CASSLAGGPRSSEQYF. In nucleotides, the CDR3 is TGTGCCAGCAGCTTAGCGGGGGGACCGCGCTCCTCCGAGCAGTACTTC.

The rearrangement joins TRBV7-3 to TRBJ1-6; D ambiguous. There are 13 residues in the CDR3. V was cut by 3 bases and J by 7 bases, with 7 bases left in between. The germline gives CDR1 SGHTA, CDR2 FQGTGA. In DNA, the CDR3 is TGTGCCAGCAGCTTGCAACCCAATTCACCCCTCCACTTT. This sequence encodes CASSLQPNSPLHF.

The rearrangement uses TRBV9 and TRBJ2-7; a possible D gene is TRBD1 (5 bases). Trimming left V 4 bases short and J 6 bases short, with 14 bases between. Per the germline V gene, CDR1 is SGDLS and CDR2 is YYNGEE. The CDR3 contains 13 residues. CDR3 coding DNA: TGTGCCAGCAGCCCGCAGGGAACATCCGAGCAGTACTTC. This codes for CASSPQGTSEQYF.

The chain is built from TRBV2 and TRBJ1-5; D unresolved. The V and J ends lost 3 bases and 7 bases respectively, with 16 bases between them. Germline lookup yields CDR1 SNHLY and CDR2 FYNNEI. The CDR3 loop spans 15 amino acids. The DNA for the CDR3 is TGTGCCAGCAGTGACGACCGAATGGTAGGGCAGCCCCAGCATTTT. Its translation is CASSDDRMVGQPQHF. The full variable domain, completed using reference TRBV2 and TRBJ1-5, is EPEVTQTPSHQVTQMGQEVILRCVPISNHLYFYWYRQILGQKVEFLVSFYNNEISEKSEIFDDQFSVERPDGSNFTLKIRSTKLEDSAMYFCASSDDRMVGQPQHFGDGTRLSIL.

The CDR3 spells CASSYSNYEQYF. CDR3 nucleotide sequence: TGTGCCAGCAGTTACAGTAACTACGAGCAGTACTTC. The rearrangement links TRBV6-2 or TRBV6-3 to TRBJ2-7; D not resolved. The CDR3 length is 12 residues. The germline V gene has CDR1 MNHEY and CDR2 SVGEGT. V lost 2 bases to trimming and J lost 3 bases, with 5 bases between them.

The rearrangement joins TRBV28 to TRBJ2-2; D is possibly TRBD2 (5 bases). V lost 4 bases and J 6 bases, leaving 15 bases between the germline ends. Looked up from germline, CDR1 is MDHEN and CDR2 is SYDVKM. The CDR3 runs 15 residues. The CDR3 DNA reads as TGTGCCAGCAGTTCCCCTAATGAGGGTGCCGGGGAGCTGTTTTTT. Protein sequence: CASSSPNEGAGELFF.

The genes are TRBV9 and TRBJ2-2; 11 nucleotides match TRBD2. The CDR3 runs 17 residues. Looked up from germline, CDR1 is SGDLS and CDR2 is YYNGEE. V trimming: 0 bases; J trimming: 5 bases; junction bases outside the gene matches: 6. The CDR3 here is CASSVGASGGRTGELFF. CDR3 DNA: TGTGCCAGCAGCGTAGGGGCTAGCGGGGGGCGTACCGGGGAGCTGTTTTTT.

The CDR3 is CASSLGQSVTYEQYF. CDR3 nucleotide sequence: TGTGCCAGCAGCCTAGGACAGTCCGTCACCTACGAGCAGTACTTC. The V gene is TRBV9, the J gene TRBJ2-7; a weak D match, TRBD1 (6 bases). Germline assignment: CDR1 SGDLS and CDR2 YYNGEE. The CDR3 runs to 15 residues. V gave up 4 bases and J gave up 2 bases, with 16 bases separating them.

J is TRBJ2-7 and V is TRBV5-4; D might be TRBD1 or TRBD2, each matching 5 bases. V was clipped by 4 bases and J by 5 bases, with 16 bases between them. The length of the CDR3 is 14 residues. The germline V gene has CDR1 SGHNT and CDR2 YYREEE (reference sequence). The CDR3 DNA reads as TGTGCCAGCAGCCGGGGCGTAGCTCGGGACGAGCAGTACTTC. Its protein is CASSRGVARDEQYF.

There are a few counts of this clone. J is TRBJ1-2 and V is TRBV20-1; D is uncertain. This CDR3 comprises 11 residues. Germline loops: CDR1 DFQATT, CDR2 SNEGSKA (reference sequence). V shed 7 bases and J shed 4 bases, with 10 bases lying between them. CDR3 DNA: TGCAGTGGCCACACGGGCTATGGCTACACCTTC. Its protein product is CSGHTGYGYTF.

This chain joins TRBV6-5 and TRBJ1-2; no clear D gene. Germline V gene sequence: CDR1 MNHEY, CDR2 SVGAGI. Trimming left V 10 bases short and J 6 bases short, with 12 bases between. The length of the CDR3 is 11 residues. DNA for the CDR3: TGTGCCACGAGCCGGAAGGATGGCTACACCTTC. Protein product: CATSRKDGYTF.

This rearrangement joins TRBV5-1 to TRBJ2-1; 10 nucleotides match TRBD2. This CDR3 contains 14 residues. The V gene end was trimmed by 4 bases and the J gene end by 5 bases; junction bases not matched to a gene: 3. Germline CDR1 SGHRS, CDR2 YFSETQ. CDR3 protein: CASSPGLADNEQFF. The CDR3 DNA follows: TGCGCCAGCAGCCCCGGACTAGCGGACAATGAGCAGTTCTTC.

On this clone: A read error may produce the germline difference seen at one junction end. The chain employs TRBV5-6 and TRBJ1-2, with no clear D. The CDR3 contains 14 residues. In germline, CDR1 is SGHDT, CDR2 YYEEEE. The CDR3 region has the DNA TGTGCCAGCACCTTGTTTGATGTCGTTCGGGGCTACACCTTC. Encoded protein: CASTLFDVVRGYTF.

The chain carries TRBV6-6 and TRBJ1-4; the match to TRBD1 covers 8 bases. V lost 8 bases to trimming and J lost 8 bases; unmatched junction nucleotides: 7. The CDR3 is 13 amino acids. CDR1 is MNHNY, CDR2 SVGAGI, per germline (reference sequence). The CDR3 DNA reads TGTGCCAGCGCGGGGCAGGGGGCGGAAAAACTGTTTTTT. Translated: CASAGQGAEKLFF.

The CDR3: CASTYGRGYGNTIYF. Written as DNA, the CDR3 is TGTGCCAGCACCTACGGGAGGGGTTATGGAAACACCATATATTTT. The chain uses TRBV5-8 and TRBJ1-3; tentatively, D is TRBD1 (5 bases). Per the germline V gene, CDR1 is SGHTS and CDR2 is YDEGEE. Trimming removed 6 bases from V and 3 bases from J, with 16 bases in between. This CDR3 region has 15 residues.

The chain joins TRBV6-2 or TRBV6-3 to TRBJ1-1; 8 bases agree with TRBD1. Germline values: CDR1 MNHEY, CDR2 SVGEGT. With 1 base clipped from V and 7 bases from J, the junction kept 8 bases outside the gene matches. The CDR3 runs to 15 residues. The CDR3 reads CASSYLARQGFEAFF. CDR3 nucleotides: TGTGCCAGCAGTTACTTGGCTAGACAGGGGTTTGAAGCTTTCTTT.

The rearrangement uses TRBV6-2 or TRBV6-3 and TRBJ2-1, with D possibly being TRBD2 (5 bases). Germline-derived CDR1 and CDR2 are MNHEY and SVGEGT. CDR3 length: 13 amino acids. The ends were cut back, 5 bases at V and 7 bases at J, with 12 bases in the middle. CDR3 sequence: CASSRGESNEQFF. The CDR3, as DNA: TGTGCCAGCAGTCGGGGTGAGTCAAATGAGCAGTTCTTC.

The rearrangement uses TRBV6-6 and TRBJ1-2, with D tentatively TRBD1 (5 bases). Trimming removed 6 bases from V and 4 bases from J, with 15 bases in between. Germline V gives CDR1 MNHNY, CDR2 SVGAGI (reference sequence). The CDR3 is 14 residues long. The CDR3 is CASRETGEIYGYTF. The CDR3 nucleotides are TGTGCCAGCAGAGAAACAGGAGAAATCTATGGCTACACCTTC.

CDR3 DNA: TGTGCCAGCAGGAGGGCAGCGAAAAGTTACGAGCAGTACTTC. Amino acid sequence: CASRRAAKSYEQYF. V gene TRBV27 combines with J gene TRBJ2-7; possible D gene TRBD2, 5 bases. This CDR3 is 14 amino acids long. CDR1 is MNHEY, CDR2 SMNVEV, per germline (reference sequence). V lost 6 bases, J lost 4 bases, and 16 bases lay in between.

The chain joins TRBV18 to TRBJ2-1; weak D call: TRBD2 (6 bases). The CDR3 totals 17 residues. Germline V gene sequence: CDR1 KGHSH, CDR2 LQKENI. V dropped 3 bases and J dropped 6 bases, with 21 bases sitting between them. The CDR3 region is CASSPPYPGVGGNEQFF. As DNA, the CDR3 is TGTGCCAGCTCACCCCCGTATCCGGGGGTAGGAGGCAATGAGCAGTTCTTC.

The rearrangement uses TRBV6-2 or TRBV6-3 and TRBJ2-5, with D maybe TRBD1 (6 bases). Looked up from germline, CDR1 is MNHEY and CDR2 is SVGEGT. V was shortened by 4 bases and J by 3 bases, with 12 bases between the two germline ends. The CDR3 runs 14 residues. This CDR3 is CASSSRQEKETQYF. The CDR3 DNA is TGTGCCAGCAGTTCCCGACAGGAAAAAGAGACCCAGTACTTC.

The chain is built from TRBV6-2 or TRBV6-3 and TRBJ1-1, with D possibly being TRBD1 (5 bases). The CDR3 totals 15 residues. Germline loops: CDR1 MNHEY, CDR2 SVGEGT. Trimming cost V 2 bases and J 0 bases, with 10 bases left between them. CDR3 sequence: CASSYGGPMNTEAFF. For the CDR3, the DNA is TGTGCCAGCAGTTACGGGGGACCCATGAACACTGAAGCTTTCTTT.